The T cell receptor beta chain under discussion was sequenced for a study of T-cell reconstitution after alpha-beta-depleted transplantation in children. Details on this clonotype: Its antigen is not identified.

Preparation of the TCRbeta library was carried out with unique molecular identifiers. TCRdb re-called the PCR reads through MiXCR, storing one row per CDR3 protein. Among 450,000 to 600,000 distinct CDR3 sequences listed, over 10% were seen once. General study points: Some patients owed their high day-60 TCRbeta diversity to surviving recipient T cells and thymic progenitors. The main origin of T-cell counts and diversity one year after transplant was newly produced T cells. Several hundred rapidly expanded clones from non-depleted graft cells reportedly supplied alpha-beta T cells about two months post-transplant.

CDR3 size: 15 residues. The V and J ends lost 1 base and 4 bases respectively, with 13 bases between them. Germline CDR1 is LGHDT and CDR2 is YNNKEL (reference sequence). The sequence was collected from a male patient younger than 18 who had a stem cell transplant for acute myeloid leukemia, so the T cells may come from the graft donor. The sequencing here drew on PBMCs, mostly from graft donor cells, taken 360 days after TCRalphabeta/CD19-depleted stem cell transplant. The rearrangement links TRBV3-1 to TRBJ1-2, with D possibly being TRBD1 (6 bases). The CDR3 sequence is CASSQVGQILYGYTF. The CDR3 DNA sequence: TGTGCCAGCAGCCAAGTAGGACAGATCCTCTATGGCTACACCTTC.